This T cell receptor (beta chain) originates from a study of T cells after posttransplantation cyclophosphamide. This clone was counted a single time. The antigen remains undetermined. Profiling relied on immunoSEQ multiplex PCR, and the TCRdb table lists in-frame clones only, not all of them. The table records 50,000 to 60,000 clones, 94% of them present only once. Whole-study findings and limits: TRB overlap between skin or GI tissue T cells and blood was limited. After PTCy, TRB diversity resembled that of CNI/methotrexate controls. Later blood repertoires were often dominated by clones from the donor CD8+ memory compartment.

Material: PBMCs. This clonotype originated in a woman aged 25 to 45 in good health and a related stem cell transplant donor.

The chain's CDR3 is CASSLVGGVNTEAFF. CDR3 DNA sequence: TGTGCCAGCAGCTTAGTAGGCGGTGTGAACACTGAAGCTTTCTTT. The gene calls are TRBV7-9 and TRBJ1-1; the D is unclear. This CDR3 is built from 15 residues. V gave up 1 base and J gave up 0 bases, with 9 bases separating them. Germline CDR1 SEHNR, CDR2 FQNEAQ (reference sequence).